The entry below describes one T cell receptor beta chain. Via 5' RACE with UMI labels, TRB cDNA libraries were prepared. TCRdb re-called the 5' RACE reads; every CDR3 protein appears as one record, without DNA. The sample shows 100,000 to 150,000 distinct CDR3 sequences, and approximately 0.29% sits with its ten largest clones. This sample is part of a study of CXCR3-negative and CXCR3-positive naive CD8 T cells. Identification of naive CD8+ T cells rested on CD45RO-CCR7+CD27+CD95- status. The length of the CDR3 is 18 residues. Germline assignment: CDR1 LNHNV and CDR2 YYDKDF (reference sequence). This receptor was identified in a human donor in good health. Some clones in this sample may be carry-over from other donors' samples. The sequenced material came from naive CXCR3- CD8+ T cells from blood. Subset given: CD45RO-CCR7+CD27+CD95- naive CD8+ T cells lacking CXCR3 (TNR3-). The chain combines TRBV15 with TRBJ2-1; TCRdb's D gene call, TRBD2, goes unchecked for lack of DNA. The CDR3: CATSRVLAGTGFYNEQFF.